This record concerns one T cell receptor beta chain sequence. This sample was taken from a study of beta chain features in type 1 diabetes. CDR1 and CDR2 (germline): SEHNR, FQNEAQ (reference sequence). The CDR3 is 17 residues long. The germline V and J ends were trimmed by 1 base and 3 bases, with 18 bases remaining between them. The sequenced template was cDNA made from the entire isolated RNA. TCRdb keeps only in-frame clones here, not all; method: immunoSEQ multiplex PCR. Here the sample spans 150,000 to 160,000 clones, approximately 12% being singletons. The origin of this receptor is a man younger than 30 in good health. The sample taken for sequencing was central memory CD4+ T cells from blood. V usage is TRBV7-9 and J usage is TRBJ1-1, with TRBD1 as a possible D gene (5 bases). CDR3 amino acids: CASSLGRAQSQDTEAFF. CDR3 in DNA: TGTGCCAGCAGCTTAGGCAGGGCACAAAGTCAAGACACTGAAGCTTTCTTT.